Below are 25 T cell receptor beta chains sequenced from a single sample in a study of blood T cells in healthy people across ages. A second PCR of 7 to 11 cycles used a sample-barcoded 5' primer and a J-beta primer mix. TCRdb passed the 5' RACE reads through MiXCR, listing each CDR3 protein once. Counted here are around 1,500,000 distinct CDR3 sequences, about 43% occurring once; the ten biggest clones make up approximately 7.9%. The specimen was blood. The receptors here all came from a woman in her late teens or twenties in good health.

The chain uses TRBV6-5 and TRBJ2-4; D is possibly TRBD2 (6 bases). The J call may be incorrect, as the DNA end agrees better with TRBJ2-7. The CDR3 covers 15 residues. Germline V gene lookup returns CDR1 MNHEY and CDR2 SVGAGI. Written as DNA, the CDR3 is TGTGCCAGCAGTTACTCGATCGCGGGGCTCGGCGAGCAGTACTTC. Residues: CASSYSIAGLGEQYF.

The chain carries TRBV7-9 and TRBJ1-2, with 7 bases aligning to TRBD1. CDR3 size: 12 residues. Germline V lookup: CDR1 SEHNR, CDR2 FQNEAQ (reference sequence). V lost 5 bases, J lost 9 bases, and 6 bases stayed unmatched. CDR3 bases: TGTGCCAGCAGCCTCAAGACAGGGCGCTACACCTTC. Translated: CASSLKTGRYTF.

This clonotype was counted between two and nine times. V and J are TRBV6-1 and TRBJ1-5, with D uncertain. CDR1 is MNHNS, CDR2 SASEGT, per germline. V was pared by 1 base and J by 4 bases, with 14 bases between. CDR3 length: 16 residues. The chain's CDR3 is CASSEGARLNNQPQHF. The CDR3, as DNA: TGTGCCAGCAGTGAAGGGGCCAGGTTGAATAATCAGCCCCAGCATTTT.

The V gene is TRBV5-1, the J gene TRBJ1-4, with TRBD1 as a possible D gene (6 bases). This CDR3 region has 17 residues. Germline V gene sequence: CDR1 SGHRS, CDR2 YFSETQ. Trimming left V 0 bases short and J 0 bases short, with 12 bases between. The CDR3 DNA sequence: TGCGCCAGCAGCTTGGACCTGGGGGCGGCAACTAATGAAAAACTGTTTTTT. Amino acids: CASSLDLGAATNEKLFF.

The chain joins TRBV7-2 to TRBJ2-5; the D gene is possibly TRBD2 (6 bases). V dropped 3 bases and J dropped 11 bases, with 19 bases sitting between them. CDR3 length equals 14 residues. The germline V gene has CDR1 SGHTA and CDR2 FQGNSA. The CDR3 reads CASSFGLFYNEQYF. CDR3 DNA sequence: TGTGCCAGCAGCTTTGGACTATTCTACAATGAGCAGTACTTC.

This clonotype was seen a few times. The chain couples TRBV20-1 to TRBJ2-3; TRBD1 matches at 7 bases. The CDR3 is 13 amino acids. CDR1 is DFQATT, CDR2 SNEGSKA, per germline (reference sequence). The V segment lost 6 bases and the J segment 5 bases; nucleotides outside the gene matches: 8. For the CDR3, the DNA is TGCAGTGCCCTCAGGGGGTCCAGAGATACGCAGTATTTT. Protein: CSALRGSRDTQYF.

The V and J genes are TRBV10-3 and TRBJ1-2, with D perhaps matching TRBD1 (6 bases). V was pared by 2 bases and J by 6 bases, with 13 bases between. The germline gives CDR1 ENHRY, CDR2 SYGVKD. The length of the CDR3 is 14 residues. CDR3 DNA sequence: TGTGCCATCAGTGAGGGGGACACTTATCATGGCTACACCTTC. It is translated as CAISEGDTYHGYTF.

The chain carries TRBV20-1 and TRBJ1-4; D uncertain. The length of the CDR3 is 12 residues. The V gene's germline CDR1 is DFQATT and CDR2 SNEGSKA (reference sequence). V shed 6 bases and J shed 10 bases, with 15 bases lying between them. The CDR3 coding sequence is TGCAGTGCCCGTTCGTCGGGCGGAAAACTGTTTTTT. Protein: CSARSSGGKLFF.

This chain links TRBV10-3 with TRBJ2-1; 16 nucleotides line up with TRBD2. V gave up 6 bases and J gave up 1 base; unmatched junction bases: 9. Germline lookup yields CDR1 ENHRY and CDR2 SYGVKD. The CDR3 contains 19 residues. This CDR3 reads CAISPSGTSGGASYNEQFF. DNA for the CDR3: TGTGCCATCAGCCCATCCGGGACTAGCGGGGGGGCATCCTACAATGAGCAGTTCTTC.

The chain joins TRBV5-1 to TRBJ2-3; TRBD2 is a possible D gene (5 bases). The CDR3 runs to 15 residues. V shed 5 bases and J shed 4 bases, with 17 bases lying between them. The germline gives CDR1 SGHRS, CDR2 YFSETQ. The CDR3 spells CASSFPAAGADTQYF. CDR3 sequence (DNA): TGCGCCAGCAGTTTCCCAGCGGCCGGCGCAGATACGCAGTATTTT.

For the CDR3, the DNA is TGTGCCAGCATCCCCGAACAGGGGAACTATGGCTACACCTTC. It is translated as CASIPEQGNYGYTF. The rearrangement uses TRBV21-1 and TRBJ1-2; the D call in the table, TRBD1, was not verified against the DNA. TRBV21-1 is noted as a pseudogene. This CDR3 has 14 residues.

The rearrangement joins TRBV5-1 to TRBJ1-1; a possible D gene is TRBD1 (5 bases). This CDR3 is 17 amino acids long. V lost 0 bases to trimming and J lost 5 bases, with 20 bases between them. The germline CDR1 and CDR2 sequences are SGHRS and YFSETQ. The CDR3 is CASSLGGSLPIRTEAFF. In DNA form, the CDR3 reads TGCGCCAGCAGCTTGGGGGGCTCTCTCCCTATAAGGACTGAAGCTTTCTTT.

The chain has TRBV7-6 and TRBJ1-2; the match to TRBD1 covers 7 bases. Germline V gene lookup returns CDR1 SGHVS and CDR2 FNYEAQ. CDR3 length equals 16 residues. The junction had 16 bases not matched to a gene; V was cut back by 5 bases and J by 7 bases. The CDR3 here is CASSPATGTVNRGYTF. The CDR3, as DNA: TGTGCCAGCAGCCCGGCGACCGGGACAGTAAACCGTGGCTACACCTTC.

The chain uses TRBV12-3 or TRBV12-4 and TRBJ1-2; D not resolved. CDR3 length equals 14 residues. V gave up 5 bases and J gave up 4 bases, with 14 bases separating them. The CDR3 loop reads CASSPLPDSYGYTF. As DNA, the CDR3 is TGTGCCAGCAGTCCCCTTCCGGATTCCTATGGCTACACCTTC.

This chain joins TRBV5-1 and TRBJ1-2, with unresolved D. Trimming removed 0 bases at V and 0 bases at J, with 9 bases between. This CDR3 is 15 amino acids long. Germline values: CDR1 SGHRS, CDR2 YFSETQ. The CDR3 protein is CASSLEQASNYGYTF. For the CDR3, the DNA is TGCGCCAGCAGCTTGGAGCAGGCCTCTAACTATGGCTACACCTTC.

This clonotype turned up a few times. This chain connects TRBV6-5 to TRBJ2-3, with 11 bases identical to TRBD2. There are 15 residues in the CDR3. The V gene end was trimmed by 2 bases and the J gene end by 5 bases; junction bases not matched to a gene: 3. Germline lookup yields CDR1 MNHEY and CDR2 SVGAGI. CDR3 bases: TGTGCCAGCAGTTACGAAGGGACTAGCGGAGATACGCAGTATTTT. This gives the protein CASSYEGTSGDTQYF.

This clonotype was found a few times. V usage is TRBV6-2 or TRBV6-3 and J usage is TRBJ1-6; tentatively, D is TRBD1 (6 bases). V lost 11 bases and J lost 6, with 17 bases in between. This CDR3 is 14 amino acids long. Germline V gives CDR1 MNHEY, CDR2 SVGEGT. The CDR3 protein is CAAWGDTSNSPLHF. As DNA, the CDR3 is TGTGCCGCTTGGGGGGACACCTCTAATTCACCCCTCCACTTT.

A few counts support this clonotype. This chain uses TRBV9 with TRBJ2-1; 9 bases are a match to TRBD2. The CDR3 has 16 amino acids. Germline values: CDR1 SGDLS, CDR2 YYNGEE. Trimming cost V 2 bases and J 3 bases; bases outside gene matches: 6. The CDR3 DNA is TGTGCCAGCAGCGTTATCCTAGCGGGACTCTACAATGAGCAGTTCTTC. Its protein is CASSVILAGLYNEQFF.

CDR3: CASITLYADTQYF. In DNA form, the CDR3 reads TGTGCCAGCATCACTTTATACGCAGATACGCAGTATTTT. The chain links TRBV7-9 to TRBJ2-3; D unresolved. There are 13 residues in the CDR3. Germline V gene data show CDR1 as SEHNR and CDR2 as FQNEAQ (reference sequence). Trimming shortened V by 7 bases and J by 4 bases, and 12 bases separated the two germline ends.

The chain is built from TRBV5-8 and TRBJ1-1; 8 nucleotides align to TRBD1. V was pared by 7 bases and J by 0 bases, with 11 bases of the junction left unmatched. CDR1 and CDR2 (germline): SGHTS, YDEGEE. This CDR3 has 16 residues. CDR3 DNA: TGTGCCAGCGGAGCTCAATGGACAGGGATGAACACTGAAGCTTTCTTT. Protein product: CASGAQWTGMNTEAFF.

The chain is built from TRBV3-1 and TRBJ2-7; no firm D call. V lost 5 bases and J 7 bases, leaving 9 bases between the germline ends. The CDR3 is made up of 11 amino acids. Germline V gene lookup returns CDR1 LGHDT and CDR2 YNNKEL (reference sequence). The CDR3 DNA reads TGTGCCAGCAGCTACTTCAATGAGCAGTACTTC. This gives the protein CASSYFNEQYF.

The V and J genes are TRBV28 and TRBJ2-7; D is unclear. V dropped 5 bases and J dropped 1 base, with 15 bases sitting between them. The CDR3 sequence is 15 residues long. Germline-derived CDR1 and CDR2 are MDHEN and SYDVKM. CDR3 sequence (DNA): TGTGCCAGCAGTGGCCCGAGCCTTGGATCCTACGAGCAGTACTTC. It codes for CASSGPSLGSYEQYF. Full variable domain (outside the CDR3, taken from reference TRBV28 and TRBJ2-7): DVKVTQSSRYLVKRTGEKVFLECVQDMDHENMFWYRQDPGLGLRLIYFSYDVKMKEKGDIPEGYSVSREKKERFSLILESASTNQTSMYLCASSGPSLGSYEQYFGPGTRLTVT.

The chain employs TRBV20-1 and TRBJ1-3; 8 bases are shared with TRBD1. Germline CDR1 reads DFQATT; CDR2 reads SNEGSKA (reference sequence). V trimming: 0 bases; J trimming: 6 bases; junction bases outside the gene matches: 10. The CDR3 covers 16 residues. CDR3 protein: CSARDSDREPSNTIYF. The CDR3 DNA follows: TGCAGTGCTAGAGACTCGGACAGGGAACCCTCAAACACCATATATTTT.

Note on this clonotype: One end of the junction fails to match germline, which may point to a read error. The CDR3 DNA reads TGCGACAGCAGCTTGGACCCTGAAGAGACCCAGTACTTC. This codes for CDSSLDPEETQYF. The gene calls are TRBV5-1 and TRBJ2-7; D not resolved. The J call could be wrong; TRBJ2-5 is a better fit for the DNA end. Looked up from germline, CDR1 is SGHRS and CDR2 is YFSETQ. This CDR3 contains 13 residues.

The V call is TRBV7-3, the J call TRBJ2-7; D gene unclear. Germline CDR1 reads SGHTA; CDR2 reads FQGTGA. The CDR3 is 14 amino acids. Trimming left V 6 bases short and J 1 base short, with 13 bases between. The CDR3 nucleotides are TGTGCCAGCAGTTCTCAGGCAATATCCTACGAGCAGTACTTC. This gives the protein CASSSQAISYEQYF.